This T cell receptor beta chain was sequenced during a study of T cell responses to AZD1222 COVID-19 vaccine. Study results and limitations: Dominant CD4 TCR responses targeted spike regions 160-218 and 743-854.

Details on this clone: Its antigen remains unknown.

V was shortened by 5 bases and J by 9 bases, with 11 bases between the two germline ends. The CDR3 runs 12 residues. CDR1 SGHTA and CDR2 FQGNSA come from the germline V gene. Method: immunoSEQ multiplex PCR; TCRdb's copy keeps in-frame clones and lacks some. The sample holds approximately 100,000 clones, around 87% seen once. This chain connects TRBV7-2 to TRBJ2-1, with D hard to call. The sample consisted of peripheral blood, taken on day 0 of AZD1222 vaccination. This TCR came from an adult in good health. CDR3 protein: CASSAGWGEQFF. The CDR3 DNA reads as TGTGCCAGCAGCGCCGGGTGGGGTGAGCAGTTCTTC.